A selection of T cell receptor beta chains follows, all from one sample in a study of blood T cells in healthy people across ages. A single record per CDR3 protein comes from TCRdb applying MiXCR to the 5' RACE reads. Among 750,000 or so distinct CDR3 sequences, roughly 25% were seen once, and the ten largest hold more than 8%. The same sample was also studied in work on T cells of mothers and their children.

Sequencing input: blood. The source of these receptors is a boy between 10 and 17 years old in good health. CDR3s include the opening cysteine and the closing phenylalanine or tryptophan. A D gene is named only where the DNA matches it firmly. The size field is filled for only some rows; it gives once, few, many or a size class.

NA	TRBD2	14	TRBV29-1	TRBJ2-1	CSVLLAGPYNEQFF	TGCAGCGTCTTACTAGCGGGACCTTACAATGAGCAGTTCTTC
few	NA	15	TRBV6-1	TRBJ2-5	CASSPSDSAYETQYF	TGTGCCAGCAGTCCGTCGGACAGCGCTTACGAGACCCAGTACTTC
NA	NA	13	TRBV2	TRBJ1-2	CASSPAPVRGYTF	TGTGCCAGCAGCCCTGCCCCGGTACGCGGCTACACCTTC
NA	TRBD1	14	TRBV11-2	TRBJ1-2	CASSQSRQGYGYTF	TGTGCCAGCAGCCAGTCGAGACAGGGGTATGGCTACACCTTC
few	TRBD1	15	TRBV2	TRBJ1-6	CASRAAGGWISPLHF	TGTGCCAGCAGAGCTGCAGGGGGCTGGATTTCACCCCTCCACTTT
many	NA	14	TRBV7-2	TRBJ2-5	CASSDEGGLETQYF	TGTGCCAGCAGCGACGAGGGGGGCCTGGAGACCCAGTACTTC
few	NA	14	TRBV6-4	TRBJ1-1	CASSVTGRDTEAFF	TGTGCCAGCAGTGTTACAGGGCGGGACACTGAAGCTTTCTTT
NA	NA	15	TRBV20-1	TRBJ1-1	CSARSGAGAGTEAFF	TGCAGTGCTAGATCTGGCGCGGGTGCGGGCACTGAAGCTTTCTTT
NA	TRBD2	12	TRBV20-1	TRBJ2-5	CSLAGGKETQYF	TGCTCTTTAGCGGGAGGGAAAGAGACCCAGTACTTC
NA	TRBD1	16	TRBV11-2	TRBJ1-2	CASSLVQGARATGYTF	TGTGCCAGCAGCTTAGTCCAGGGGGCTCGAGCTACCGGCTACACCTTC
NA	NA	16	TRBV5-6	TRBJ1-1	CASSLQDSGFVTEAFF	TGTGCCAGCAGCTTACAAGACAGCGGGTTTGTCACTGAAGCTTTCTTT
few	TRBD2	14	TRBV2	TRBJ2-6	CASRSGAGTNVLTF	TGTGCCAGCAGGAGCGGGGCTGGGACCAACGTCCTGACTTTC
NA	NA	13	TRBV29-1	TRBJ2-5	CSVGGLLKETQYF	TGCAGCGTTGGGGGACTGTTGAAAGAGACCCAGTACTTC
NA	NA	14	TRBV15	TRBJ1-1	CATSREKGADEAFF	TGTGCCACCAGCAGAGAGAAAGGTGCTGATGAAGCTTTCTTT
NA	NA	15	TRBV6-5	TRBJ1-1	CASSYSIRGETEAFF	TGTGCCAGCAGTTACTCGATCAGGGGTGAGACTGAAGCTTTCTTT
few	TRBD1	13	TRBV29-1	TRBJ2-7	CSVEPGQSHEQYF	TGCAGCGTTGAGCCGGGACAGTCCCACGAGCAGTACTTC
few	TRBD2	14	TRBV7-2	TRBJ2-1	CASSPPGSGRRFVF	TGTGCCAGCAGCCCCCCGGGTAGCGGGCGGCGCTTCGTCTTC
NA	NA	13	TRBV20-1	TRBJ2-7	CSASGRVGYEQYF	TGCAGTGCTAGTGGGCGGGTGGGCTACGAGCAGTACTTC
NA	NA	15	TRBV13	TRBJ2-2	CASRDTQGGTGELFF	TGTGCCAGCAGAGACACCCAAGGGGGCACCGGGGAGCTGTTTTTT
many	NA	12	TRBV27	TRBJ2-7	CASSLGAGEQYF	TGTGCCAGCAGCTTGGGGGCAGGGGAGCAGTACTTC
NA	TRBD1	15	TRBV19	TRBJ2-3	CASREGTGFTDTQYF	TGTGCCAGCAGGGAAGGGACAGGGTTCACAGATACGCAGTATTTT
few	TRBD1	15	TRBV6-5	TRBJ2-2	CASKPTGGATGELFF	TGTGCCAGCAAACCGACAGGGGGCGCCACCGGGGAGCTGTTTTTT
few	NA	13	TRBV5-1	TRBJ2-3	CASSLDGVDTQYF	TGCGCCAGCAGCTTGGACGGGGTGGATACGCAGTATTTT
NA	NA	15	TRBV11-2	TRBJ2-1	CASSLDQELVNEQFF	TGTGCCAGCAGCTTAGATCAGGAACTAGTCAATGAGCAGTTCTTC
few	NA	13	TRBV29-1	TRBJ1-2	CSVSGDLFYGYTF	TGCAGCGTTTCAGGGGACCTTTTCTATGGCTACACCTTC
NA	NA	18	TRBV5-6	TRBJ2-2	CASRGQGPYSFDTGELFF	TGTGCCAGCAGAGGCCAGGGGCCCTACTCGTTCGACACCGGGGAGCTGTTTTTT
NA	TRBD1	14	TRBV28	TRBJ1-4	CASSLQGESEKLFF	TGTGCCAGCAGTTTACAGGGGGAGAGTGAAAAACTGTTTTTT
few	NA	16	TRBV28	TRBJ2-7	CASSSRAQRTMYEQYF	TGTGCCAGCAGTTCCCGAGCCCAGCGGACCATGTACGAGCAGTACTTC
NA	NA	14	TRBV6-2/TRBV6-3	TRBJ1-4	CASTPRVASEKLFF	TGTGCCAGCACTCCCAGGGTGGCTAGTGAAAAACTGTTTTTT
NA	NA	13	TRBV29-1	TRBJ1-1	CSVHLKLRTEAFF	TGCAGCGTTCACCTGAAATTGCGCACTGAAGCTTTCTTT
NA	NA	15	TRBV20-1	TRBJ2-4	CSADKRDLAKNIQYF	TGCAGTGCGGATAAACGGGACTTAGCCAAAAACATTCAGTACTTC
NA	NA	15	TRBV12-3/TRBV12-4	TRBJ2-2	CASSPRGGMAGELFF	TGTGCCAGCAGCCCACGTGGGGGTATGGCCGGGGAGCTGTTTTTT
NA	TRBD2	17	TRBV4-2	TRBJ2-1	CASSRTSGGSGVNEQFF	TGTGCCAGCAGTAGGACTAGCGGGGGGAGCGGGGTCAATGAGCAGTTCTTC
NA	NA	14	TRBV7-2	TRBJ1-4	CASSLRVTNEKLFF	TGTGCCAGCAGCCTCAGGGTCACTAATGAAAAACTGTTTTTT
few	NA	15	TRBV12-3/TRBV12-4	TRBJ2-2	CASSLRPRGTGELFF	TGTGCCAGCAGTTTACGACCTCGGGGGACCGGGGAGCTGTTTTTT
NA	NA	14	TRBV7-9	TRBJ2-2	CASSLRSAPGELFF	TGTGCCAGCAGCTTGCGTTCGGCGCCCGGGGAGCTGTTTTTT
few	NA	18	TRBV12-5	TRBJ2-1	CASGFRTGLMSSYNEQFF	TGTGCTAGTGGTTTCAGAACGGGACTGATGAGCTCCTACAATGAGCAGTTCTTC
many	NA	12	TRBV4-1	TRBJ2-3	CASSQDTDTQYF	TGTGCCAGCAGCCAAGATACAGATACGCAGTATTTT